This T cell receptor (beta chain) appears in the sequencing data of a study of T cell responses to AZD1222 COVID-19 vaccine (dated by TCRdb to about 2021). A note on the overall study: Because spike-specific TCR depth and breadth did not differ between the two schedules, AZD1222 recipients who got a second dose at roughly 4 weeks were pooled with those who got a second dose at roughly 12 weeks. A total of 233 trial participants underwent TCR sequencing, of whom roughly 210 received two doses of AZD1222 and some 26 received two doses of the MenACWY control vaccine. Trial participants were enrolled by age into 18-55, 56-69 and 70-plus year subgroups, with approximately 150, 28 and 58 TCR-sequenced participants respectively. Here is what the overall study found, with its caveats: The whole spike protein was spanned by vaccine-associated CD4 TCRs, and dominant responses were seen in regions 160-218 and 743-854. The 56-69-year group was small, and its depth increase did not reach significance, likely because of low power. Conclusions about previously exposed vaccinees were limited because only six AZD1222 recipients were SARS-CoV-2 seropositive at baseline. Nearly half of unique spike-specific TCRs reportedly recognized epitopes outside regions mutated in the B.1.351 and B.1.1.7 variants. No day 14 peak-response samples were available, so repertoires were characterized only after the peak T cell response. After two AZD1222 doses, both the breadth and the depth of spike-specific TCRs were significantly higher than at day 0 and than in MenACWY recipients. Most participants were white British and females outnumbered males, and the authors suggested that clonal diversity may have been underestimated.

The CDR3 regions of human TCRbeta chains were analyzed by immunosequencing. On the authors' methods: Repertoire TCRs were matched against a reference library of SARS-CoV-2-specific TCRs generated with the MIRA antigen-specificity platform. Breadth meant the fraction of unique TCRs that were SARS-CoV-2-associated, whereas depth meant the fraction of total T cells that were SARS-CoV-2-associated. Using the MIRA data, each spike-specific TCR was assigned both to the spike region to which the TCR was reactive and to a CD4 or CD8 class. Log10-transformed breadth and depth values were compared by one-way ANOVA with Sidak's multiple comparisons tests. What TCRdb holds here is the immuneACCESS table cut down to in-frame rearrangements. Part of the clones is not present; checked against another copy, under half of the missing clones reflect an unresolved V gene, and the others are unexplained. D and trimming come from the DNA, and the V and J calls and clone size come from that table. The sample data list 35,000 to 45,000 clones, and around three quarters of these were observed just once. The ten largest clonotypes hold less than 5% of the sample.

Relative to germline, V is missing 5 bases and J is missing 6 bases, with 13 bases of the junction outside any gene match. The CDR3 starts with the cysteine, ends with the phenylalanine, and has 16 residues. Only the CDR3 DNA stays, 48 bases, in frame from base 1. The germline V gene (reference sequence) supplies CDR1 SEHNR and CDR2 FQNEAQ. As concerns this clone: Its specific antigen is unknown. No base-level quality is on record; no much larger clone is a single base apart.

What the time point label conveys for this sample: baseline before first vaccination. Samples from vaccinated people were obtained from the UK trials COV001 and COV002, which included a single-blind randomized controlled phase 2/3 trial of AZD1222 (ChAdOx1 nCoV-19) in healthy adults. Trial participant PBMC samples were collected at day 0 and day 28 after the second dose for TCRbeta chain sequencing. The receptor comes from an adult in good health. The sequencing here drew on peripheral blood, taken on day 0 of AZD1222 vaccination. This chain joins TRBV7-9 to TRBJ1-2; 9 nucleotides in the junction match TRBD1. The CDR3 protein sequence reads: CASSPGTGQWQHGYTF. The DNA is TGTGCCAGCAGCCCAGGGACAGGGCAATGGCAACATGGCTACACCTTC.